The present entry profiles one T cell receptor (beta chain) with its context. Which antigen it targets is not known. No much larger clonotype is one base removed from it; base qualities were not supplied. A MiSeq instrument was used for deep resolution sequencing, which targeted depths ranging from 1 in 1 million up to 1 in 200,000 T cells, with coverage averaging 10x for each clonotype. The immunoSEQ hsTCRB Kit was used to generate TCR beta libraries. The original methods were these. ImmunoSEQ Data Assistant and ImmunoSEQ Analyzer were used for data analysis, and V, D and J genes were assigned according to IMGT definitions. Clonality was computed as one minus normalized Shannon entropy of productive rearrangement frequencies, ranging from 0 to 1. Only overrepresented clonotypes making up at least 0.05% of each patient's repertoire were included in the public clonotype analysis. Around 13 age-matched healthy donor repertoires from immuneACCESS were used as controls for clonality. This is the immuneACCESS table as TCRdb keeps it, with only in-frame sequences that have V and J called. A part of the clones is gone; compared with another copy, unresolved V genes explain less than half, and the rest is unexplained. V and J calls and clone size are given by that table; D and trimming were obtained from the DNA. The sample table shows about 150,000 clones, and 70% to 80% are seen once. Around 4.9% of the sample is taken by the ten largest.

The time point label, as the study defines it: 20 to 30 months on ibrutinib. For TCR beta library preparation, 1.5 to 2 micrograms of genomic DNA were extracted from the cryopreserved PBMCs. Longitudinal blood samples from CLL patients on ibrutinib monotherapy were analyzed using high-throughput TCR beta sequencing. The patients were enrolled in a single-center, open-label phase 2 trial of ibrutinib monotherapy. These data are taken from a study of cytotoxic CD8 clonotypes in ibrutinib-treated CLL (dated by TCRdb to 2020 to 2022). With regard to the full study: The cohort had ten to twelve relapsed/refractory and 15 treatment-naive patients; about 17 were IGHV unmutated. The response samples were drawn at a median of 12 months into treatment, with a range of roughly 6 to 40 months. Responses were partial in roughly 24 patients and complete in 2; after median roughly 69 months follow-up, some 15 stayed in remission and around 12 progressed. An average of around 250,000 productive templates and some 100,000 productive rearrangements was obtained per sample. Longitudinal samples were available for about 30% of the 86 trial participants. Cryopreserved peripheral blood mononuclear cells were collected at three points: before therapy, at response, and at either sustained remission or disease progression. All remission and progressive disease samples were collected while patients were still receiving ibrutinib.

At the junction V is shortened by 3 bases and J by 7 bases; bases outside the gene matches: 6. As encoded in the germline V gene, CDR1 is SGDLS while CDR2 is YYNGEE. Taken from cysteine to phenylalanine, the CDR3 has 15 residues. The sequence is cut down to CDR3 DNA, 45 bases in frame from base 1. The paper's findings and limits, for the study overall: Lymph node repertoires were not examined, and the timing of sampling was not matched between patients in sustained remission and those whose disease progressed. An increase in clonality was observed at ibrutinib response, with clonality remaining stable during sustained remission and falling back toward baseline at progression. At baseline, clonality was higher than in age-matched healthy donors and showed a strong correlation with circulating CD8+ T-cell counts. Public clonotypes were rare and either contracted or stayed stable during treatment, and the rise in clonality at ibrutinib response reflected the expansion of private clonotypes.

The chain uses TRBV9 and TRBJ2-2, with TRBD2 matching 10 junction bases. This sequence originates from a human donor with chronic lymphocytic leukemia. The material was PBMCs, obtained after 24 months of ibrutinib treatment. The base sequence is TGTGCCAGCAGCGGAGCGGGGGGGCGTAGCGGGGAGCTGTTTTTT. Translated, this gives CASSGAGGRSGELFF. With the portions outside the CDR3 filled from the reference TRBV9 and TRBJ2-2 genes, the complete variable region becomes DSGVTQTPKHLITATGQRVTLRCSPRSGDLSVYWYQQSLDQGLQFLIQYYNGEERAKGNILERFSAQQFPDLHSELNLSSLELGDSALYFCASSGAGGRSGELFFGEGSRLTVL.